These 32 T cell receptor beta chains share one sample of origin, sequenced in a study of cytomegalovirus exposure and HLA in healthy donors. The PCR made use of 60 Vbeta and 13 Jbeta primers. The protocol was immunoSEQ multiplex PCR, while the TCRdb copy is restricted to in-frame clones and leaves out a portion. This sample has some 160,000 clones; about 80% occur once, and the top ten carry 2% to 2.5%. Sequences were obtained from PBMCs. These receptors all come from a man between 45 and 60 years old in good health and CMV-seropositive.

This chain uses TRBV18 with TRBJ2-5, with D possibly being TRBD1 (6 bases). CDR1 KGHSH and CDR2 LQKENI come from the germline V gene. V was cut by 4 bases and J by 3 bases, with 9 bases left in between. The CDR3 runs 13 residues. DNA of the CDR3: TGTGCCAGCTCACGAAACAGGGAAGAGACCCAGTACTTC. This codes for CASSRNREETQYF.

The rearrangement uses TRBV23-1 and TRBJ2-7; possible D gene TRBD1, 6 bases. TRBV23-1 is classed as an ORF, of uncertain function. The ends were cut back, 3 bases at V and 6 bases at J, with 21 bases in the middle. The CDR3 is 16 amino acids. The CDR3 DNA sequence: TGCGCCAGCAGTCATTTCGTCTCCGCACAGGGTGCCGAGCAGTACTTC. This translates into CASSHFVSAQGAEQYF.

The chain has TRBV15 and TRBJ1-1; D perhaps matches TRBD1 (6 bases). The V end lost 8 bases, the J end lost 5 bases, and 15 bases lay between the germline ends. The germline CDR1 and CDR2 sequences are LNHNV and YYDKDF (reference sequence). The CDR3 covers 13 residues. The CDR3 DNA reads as TGTGCCACCGGGGCAGGGGTTGGGACTGAAGCTTTCTTT. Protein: CATGAGVGTEAFF.

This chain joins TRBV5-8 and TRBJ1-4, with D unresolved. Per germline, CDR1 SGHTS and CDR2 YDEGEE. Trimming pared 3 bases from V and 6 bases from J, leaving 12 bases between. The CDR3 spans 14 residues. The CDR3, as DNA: TGTGCCAGCAGCTCAGGCCTCGAATATGAAAAACTGTTTTTT. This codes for CASSSGLEYEKLFF. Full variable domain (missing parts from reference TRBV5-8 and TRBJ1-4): EAGVTQSPTHLIKTRGQQATLRCSPISGHTSVYWYQQALGLGLQFLLWYDEGEERNRGNFPPRFSGRQFPNYSSELNVNALELEDSALYLCASSSGLEYEKLFFGSGTQLSVL.

Here the CDR3 reads CASGLVLGLATYNEQFF. The CDR3 DNA reads TGTGCTAGTGGTTTGGTTCTGGGACTAGCAACTTACAATGAGCAGTTCTTC. The J gene is TRBJ2-1, the V gene TRBV12-5, with TRBD2 identical over 9 bases. The V segment lost 0 bases and the J segment 4 bases; nucleotides outside the gene matches: 7. In germline, CDR1 is LGHNT, CDR2 FRNRAP. The CDR3 spans 17 residues.

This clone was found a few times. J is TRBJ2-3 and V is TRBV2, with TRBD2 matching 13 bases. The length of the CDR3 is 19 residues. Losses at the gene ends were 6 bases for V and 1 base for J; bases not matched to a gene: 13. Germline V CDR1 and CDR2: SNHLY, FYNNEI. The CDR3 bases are TGTGCCAGCAGCGACCCCTTTTTAACTAGCGGGGGGGGCACAGATACGCAGTATTTT. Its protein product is CASSDPFLTSGGGTDTQYF.

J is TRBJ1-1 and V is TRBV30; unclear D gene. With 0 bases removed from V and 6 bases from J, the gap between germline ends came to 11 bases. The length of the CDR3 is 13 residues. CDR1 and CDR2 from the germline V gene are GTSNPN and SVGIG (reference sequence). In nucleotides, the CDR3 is TGTGCCTGGAGTGTACTTAGGCGGCCTGAAGCTTTCTTT. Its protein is CAWSVLRRPEAFF.

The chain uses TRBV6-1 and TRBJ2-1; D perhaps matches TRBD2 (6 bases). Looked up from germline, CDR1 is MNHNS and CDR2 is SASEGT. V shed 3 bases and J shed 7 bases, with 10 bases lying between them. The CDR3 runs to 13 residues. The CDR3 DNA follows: TGTGCCAGCAGTGACTGGGGGAGGAATGAGCAGTTCTTC. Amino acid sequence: CASSDWGRNEQFF.

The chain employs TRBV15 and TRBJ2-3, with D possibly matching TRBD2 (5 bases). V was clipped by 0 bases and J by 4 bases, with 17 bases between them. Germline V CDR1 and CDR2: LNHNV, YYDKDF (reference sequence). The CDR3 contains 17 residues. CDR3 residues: CATSRDPGRRFADTQYF. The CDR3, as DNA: TGTGCCACCAGCAGAGATCCCGGCCGGAGGTTTGCAGATACGCAGTATTTT.

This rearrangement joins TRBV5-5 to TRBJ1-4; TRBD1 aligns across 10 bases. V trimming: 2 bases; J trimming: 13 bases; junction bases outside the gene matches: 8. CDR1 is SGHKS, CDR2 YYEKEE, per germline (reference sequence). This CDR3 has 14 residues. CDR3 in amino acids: CASSLRTGGDLLFF. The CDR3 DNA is TGTGCCAGCAGCTTACGGACAGGGGGGGACTTACTGTTTTTT.

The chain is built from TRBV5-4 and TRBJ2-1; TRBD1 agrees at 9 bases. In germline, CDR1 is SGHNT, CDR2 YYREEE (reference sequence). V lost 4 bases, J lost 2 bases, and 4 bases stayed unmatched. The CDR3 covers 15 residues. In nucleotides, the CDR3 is TGTGCCAGCAGCAAACAGGGGGCAGCCTACAATGAGCAGTTCTTC. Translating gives CASSKQGAAYNEQFF.

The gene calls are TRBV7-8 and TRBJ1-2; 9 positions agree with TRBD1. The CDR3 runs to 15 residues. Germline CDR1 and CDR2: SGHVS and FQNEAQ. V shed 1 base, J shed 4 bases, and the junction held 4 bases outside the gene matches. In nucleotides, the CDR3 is TGTGCCAGCAGCTTAGGGGGACAGGGCTCCTATGGCTACACCTTC. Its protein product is CASSLGGQGSYGYTF.

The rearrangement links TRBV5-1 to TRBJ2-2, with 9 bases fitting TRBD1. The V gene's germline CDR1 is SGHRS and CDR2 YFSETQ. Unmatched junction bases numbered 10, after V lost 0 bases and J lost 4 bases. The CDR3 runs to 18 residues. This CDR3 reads CASSLGSGTGKSTGELFF. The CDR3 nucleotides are TGCGCCAGCAGCTTGGGTTCGGGGACAGGGAAATCCACCGGGGAGCTGTTTTTT.

CDR3 nucleotide sequence: TGCGCCAGCAGTGAGGGCGGACTAAATTCACCCCTCCACTTT. This sequence encodes CASSEGGLNSPLHF. V usage is TRBV10-1 and J usage is TRBJ1-6; D not certain. Per the germline V gene, CDR1 is WNHNN and CDR2 is SYGVQD (reference sequence). The CDR3 covers 14 residues. Trimming shortened V by 2 bases and J by 7 bases, and 9 bases separated the two germline ends.

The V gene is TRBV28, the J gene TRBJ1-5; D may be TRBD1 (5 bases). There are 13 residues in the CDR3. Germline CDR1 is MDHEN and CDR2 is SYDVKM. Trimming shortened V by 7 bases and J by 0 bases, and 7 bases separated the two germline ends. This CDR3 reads CASIDSSNQPQHF. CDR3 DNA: TGTGCCAGCATTGACAGTAGCAATCAGCCCCAGCATTTT.

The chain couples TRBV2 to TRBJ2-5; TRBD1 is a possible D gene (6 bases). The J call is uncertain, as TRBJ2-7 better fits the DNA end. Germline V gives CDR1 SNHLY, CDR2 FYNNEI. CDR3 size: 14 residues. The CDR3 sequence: CASTDRHFSHEQYF. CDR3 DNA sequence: TGTGCCAGCACAGACAGGCACTTTTCCCACGAGCAGTACTTC.

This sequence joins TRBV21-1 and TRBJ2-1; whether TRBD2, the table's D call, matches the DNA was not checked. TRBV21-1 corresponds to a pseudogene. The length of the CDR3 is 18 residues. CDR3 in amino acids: CASSKFRVRGGGTVGQFF. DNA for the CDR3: TGTGCCAGCAGCAAATTCCGGGTACGGGGCGGGGGGACAGTTGGGCAGTTCTTC.

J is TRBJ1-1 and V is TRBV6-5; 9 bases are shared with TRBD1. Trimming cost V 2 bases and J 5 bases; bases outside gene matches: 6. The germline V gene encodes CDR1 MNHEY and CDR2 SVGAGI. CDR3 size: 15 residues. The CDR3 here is CASSYEGQGRTEAFF. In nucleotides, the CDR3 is TGTGCCAGCAGTTACGAGGGACAGGGAAGGACTGAAGCTTTCTTT.

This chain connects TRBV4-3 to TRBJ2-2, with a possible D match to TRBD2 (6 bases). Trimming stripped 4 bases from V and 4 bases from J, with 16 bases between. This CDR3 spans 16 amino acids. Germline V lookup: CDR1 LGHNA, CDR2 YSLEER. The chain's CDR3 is CASSPELGGTTGELFF. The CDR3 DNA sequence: TGCGCCAGCAGCCCAGAGCTAGGCGGGACCACCGGGGAGCTGTTTTTT.

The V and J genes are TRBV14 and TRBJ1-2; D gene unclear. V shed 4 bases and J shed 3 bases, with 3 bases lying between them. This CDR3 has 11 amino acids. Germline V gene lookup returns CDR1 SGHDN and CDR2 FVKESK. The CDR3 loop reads CASSPDYGYTF. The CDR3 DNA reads TGTGCCAGCAGCCCGGACTATGGCTACACCTTC. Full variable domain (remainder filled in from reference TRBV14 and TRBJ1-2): EAGVTQFPSHSVIEKGQTVTLRCDPISGHDNLYWYRRVMGKEIKFLLHFVKESKQDESGMPNNRFLAERTGGTYSTLKVQPAELEDSGVYFCASSPDYGYTFGSGTRLTVV.

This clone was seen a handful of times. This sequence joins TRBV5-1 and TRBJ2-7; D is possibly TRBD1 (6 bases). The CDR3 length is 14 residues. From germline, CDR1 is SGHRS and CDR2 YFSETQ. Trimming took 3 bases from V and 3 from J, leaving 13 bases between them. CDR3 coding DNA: TGCGCCAGCAGCTCGGACAGCTCCGACTACGAGCAGTACTTC. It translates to CASSSDSSDYEQYF.

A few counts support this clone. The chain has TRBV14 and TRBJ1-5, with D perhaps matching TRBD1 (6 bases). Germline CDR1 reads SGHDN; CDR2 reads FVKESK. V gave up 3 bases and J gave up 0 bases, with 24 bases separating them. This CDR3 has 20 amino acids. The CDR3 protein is CASSQEGTPDRPSSNQPQHF. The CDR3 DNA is TGTGCCAGCAGCCAGGAAGGGACCCCTGACAGGCCCTCTAGCAATCAGCCCCAGCATTTT.

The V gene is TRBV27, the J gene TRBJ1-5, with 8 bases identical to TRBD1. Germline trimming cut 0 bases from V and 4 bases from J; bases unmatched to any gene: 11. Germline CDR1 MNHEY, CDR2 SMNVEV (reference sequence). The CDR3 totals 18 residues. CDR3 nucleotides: TGTGCCAGCAGTTTATCATGGGTTGGACAGGGAATTAATCAGCCCCAGCATTTT. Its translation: CASSLSWVGQGINQPQHF.

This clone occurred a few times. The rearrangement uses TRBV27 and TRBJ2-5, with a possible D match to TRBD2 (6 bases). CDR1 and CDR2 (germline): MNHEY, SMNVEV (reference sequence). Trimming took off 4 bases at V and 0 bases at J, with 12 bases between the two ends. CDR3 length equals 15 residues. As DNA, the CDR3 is TGTGCCAGCAGTTACCTAGCGAGCTACCAAGAGACCCAGTACTTC. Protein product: CASSYLASYQETQYF.

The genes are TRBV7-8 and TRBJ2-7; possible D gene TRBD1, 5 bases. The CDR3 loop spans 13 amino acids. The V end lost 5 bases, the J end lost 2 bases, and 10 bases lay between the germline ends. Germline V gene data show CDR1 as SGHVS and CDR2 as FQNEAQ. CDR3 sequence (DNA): TGTGCCAGCAGCGCCAGGGATACCTACGAGCAGTACTTC. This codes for CASSARDTYEQYF.

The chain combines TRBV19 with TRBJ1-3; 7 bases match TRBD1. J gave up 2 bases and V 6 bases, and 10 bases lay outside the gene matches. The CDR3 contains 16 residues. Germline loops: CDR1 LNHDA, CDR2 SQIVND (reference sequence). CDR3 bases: TGTGCCAGTAGAGAAGACAGGGCACTTCCTGGAAACACCATATATTTT. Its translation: CASREDRALPGNTIYF.

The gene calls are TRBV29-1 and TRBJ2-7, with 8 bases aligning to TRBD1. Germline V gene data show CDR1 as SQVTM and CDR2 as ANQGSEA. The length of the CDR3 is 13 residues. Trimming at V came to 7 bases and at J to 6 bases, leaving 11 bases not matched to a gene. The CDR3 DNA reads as TGCAGCGCCGCTCCAGGACAGGGCGGCGAGCAGTACTTC. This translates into CSAAPGQGGEQYF.

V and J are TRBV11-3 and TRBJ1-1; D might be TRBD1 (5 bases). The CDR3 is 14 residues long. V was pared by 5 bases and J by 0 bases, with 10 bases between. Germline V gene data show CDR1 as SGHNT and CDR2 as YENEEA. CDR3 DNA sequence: TGTGCCAGCAGCCCCTCGGGGGTGAACACTGAAGCTTTCTTT. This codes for CASSPSGVNTEAFF.

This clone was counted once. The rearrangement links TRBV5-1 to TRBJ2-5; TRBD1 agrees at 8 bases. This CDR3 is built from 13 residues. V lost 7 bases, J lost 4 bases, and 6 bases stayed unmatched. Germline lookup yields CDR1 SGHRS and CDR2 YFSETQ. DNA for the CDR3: TGCGCCAGCGGCCAGGGGGCGCGAGAGACCCAGTACTTC. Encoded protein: CASGQGARETQYF.

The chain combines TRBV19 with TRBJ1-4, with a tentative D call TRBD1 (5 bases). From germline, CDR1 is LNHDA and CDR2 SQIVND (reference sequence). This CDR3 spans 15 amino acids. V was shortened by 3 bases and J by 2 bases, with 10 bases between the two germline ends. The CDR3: CASSISQGTNEKLFF. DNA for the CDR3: TGTGCCAGTAGTATTTCTCAGGGCACTAATGAAAAACTGTTTTTT.

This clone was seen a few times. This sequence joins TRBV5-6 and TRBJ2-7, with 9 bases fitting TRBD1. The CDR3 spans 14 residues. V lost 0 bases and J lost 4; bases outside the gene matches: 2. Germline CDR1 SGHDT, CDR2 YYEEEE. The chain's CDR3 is CASSLGQGGYEQYF. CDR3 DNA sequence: TGTGCCAGCAGCTTGGGACAGGGGGGATACGAGCAGTACTTC.

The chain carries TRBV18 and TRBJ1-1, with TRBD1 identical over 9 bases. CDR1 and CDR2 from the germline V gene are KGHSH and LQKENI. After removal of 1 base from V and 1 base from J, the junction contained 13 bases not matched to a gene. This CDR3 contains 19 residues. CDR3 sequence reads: CASSPRNRGRSGKNTEAFF. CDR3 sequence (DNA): TGTGCCAGCTCACCACGGAACAGGGGGCGAAGTGGTAAGAACACTGAAGCTTTCTTT.